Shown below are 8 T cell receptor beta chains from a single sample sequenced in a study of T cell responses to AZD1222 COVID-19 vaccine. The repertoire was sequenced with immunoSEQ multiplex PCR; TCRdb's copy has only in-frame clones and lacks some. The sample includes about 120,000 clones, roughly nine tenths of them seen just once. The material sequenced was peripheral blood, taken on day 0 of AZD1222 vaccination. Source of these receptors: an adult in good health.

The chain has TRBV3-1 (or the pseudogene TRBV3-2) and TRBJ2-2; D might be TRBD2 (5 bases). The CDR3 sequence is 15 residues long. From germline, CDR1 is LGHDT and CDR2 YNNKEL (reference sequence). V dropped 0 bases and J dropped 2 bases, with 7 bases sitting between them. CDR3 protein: CASSQDRGNTGELFF. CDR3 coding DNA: TGTGCCAGCAGCCAAGACCGGGGAAACACCGGGGAGCTGTTTTTT.

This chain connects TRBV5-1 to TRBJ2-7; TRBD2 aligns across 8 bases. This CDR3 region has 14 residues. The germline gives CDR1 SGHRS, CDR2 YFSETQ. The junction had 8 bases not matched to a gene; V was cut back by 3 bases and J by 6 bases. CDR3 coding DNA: TGCGCCAGCAGCTCGCTAGCGGGCCCCGCCGAGCAGTACTTC. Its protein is CASSSLAGPAEQYF.

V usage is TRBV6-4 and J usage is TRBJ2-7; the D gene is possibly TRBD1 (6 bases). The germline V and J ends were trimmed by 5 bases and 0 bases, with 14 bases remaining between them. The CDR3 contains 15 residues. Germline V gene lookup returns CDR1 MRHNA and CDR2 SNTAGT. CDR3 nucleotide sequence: TGTGCCAGCAGTCCGCCGGGACATAGCTCCTACGAGCAGTACTTC. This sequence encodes CASSPPGHSSYEQYF.

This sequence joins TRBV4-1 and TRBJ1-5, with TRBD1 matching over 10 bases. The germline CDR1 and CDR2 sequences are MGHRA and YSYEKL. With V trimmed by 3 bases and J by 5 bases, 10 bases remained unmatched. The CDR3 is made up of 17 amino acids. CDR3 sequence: CASSHPSGTGVHQPQHF. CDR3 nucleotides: TGCGCCAGCAGCCATCCTTCCGGGACAGGGGTTCATCAGCCCCAGCATTTT.

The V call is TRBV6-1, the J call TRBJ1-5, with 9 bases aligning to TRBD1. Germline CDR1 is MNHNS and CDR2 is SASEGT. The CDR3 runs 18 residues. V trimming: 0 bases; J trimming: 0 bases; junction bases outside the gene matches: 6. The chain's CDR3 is CASSEAGQGFYSNQPQHF. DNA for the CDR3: TGTGCCAGCAGTGAAGCTGGACAGGGGTTTTATAGCAATCAGCCCCAGCATTTT.

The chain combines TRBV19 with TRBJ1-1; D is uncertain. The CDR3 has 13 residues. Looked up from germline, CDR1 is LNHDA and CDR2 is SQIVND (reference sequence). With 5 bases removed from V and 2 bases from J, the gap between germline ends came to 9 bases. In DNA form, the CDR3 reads TGTGCCAGTAGTGCACAAGGTAACACTGAAGCTTTCTTT. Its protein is CASSAQGNTEAFF.

In DNA, the CDR3 is TGCGCCAGCAGCCACGGTCCGCTAACCAACACTGAAGCTTTCTTT. Translated: CASSHGPLTNTEAFF. The V and J genes are TRBV4-1 and TRBJ1-1; D is unresolved. V shed 3 bases and J shed 2 bases, with 13 bases lying between them. Germline CDR1 reads MGHRA; CDR2 reads YSYEKL. This CDR3 is built from 15 residues.

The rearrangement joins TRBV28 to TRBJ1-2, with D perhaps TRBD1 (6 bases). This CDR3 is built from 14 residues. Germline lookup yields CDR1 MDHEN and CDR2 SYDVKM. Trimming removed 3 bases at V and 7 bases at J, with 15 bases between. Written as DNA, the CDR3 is TGTGCCAGCAGTTTTTCGGTCAGGGGTTTTGGCTACACCTTC. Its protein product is CASSFSVRGFGYTF.